This T cell receptor (beta chain) was recorded in a study of T cells in Graves' hyperthyroidism and ophthalmopathy (dated by TCRdb to between 2017 and 2020). Some background on the complete study: Peripheral blood samples were taken at the time of initial diagnosis, prior to any treatment. Thyroid tissue and blood T-cell repertoires from six Graves' hyperthyroidism patients were also compared in the study. The paper describes TCR Vbeta CDR3 sequencing of around 140 peripheral blood samples, made up of around 41 ophthalmopathy patients, approximately 76 hyperthyroidism patients and 17 progressor patients. Following sampling, methimazole starting at 30 mg daily was given to hyperthyroidism patients, and high-dose intravenous methylprednisolone was given to ophthalmopathy patients. For training and testing, the 80 to 100 patients in the discovery cohort were randomly divided in a 7:3 ratio. Prospective prediction of ophthalmopathy was tested in an independent validation cohort consisting of 18 hyperthyroidism patients and over 15 patients who later progressed to ophthalmopathy. To identify TCR V-J signatures that set the groups apart, the researchers used a discovery cohort of about a hundred patients, made up of 40 to 45 with Graves' ophthalmopathy and 57 with stable Graves' hyperthyroidism.

TCR beta CDR3 regions were amplified from RNA transcripts. A first-round RT-PCR of the TCR CDR3 used the HTBI primer set with the Qiagen OneStep RT-PCR kit. Libraries were constructed in a second round of multiplex PCR, after which size selection and purification were performed. Paired-end sequencing of the libraries was performed with 100 bp reads on an Illumina HiSeq2000. The authors processed their data as follows. SOAPnuke was used to process the raw data, with reads discarded if the reads contained adapters or uncalled bases, had a mean Phred below 15, or lacked an exact constant-primer or identifier match. COPE v1.2.5 was used to merge the high-quality paired reads, and each unique nucleotide sequence was defined as a clonotype. MiTCR v1.1 was used to align the clonotypes against IMGT TRBV, TRBD and TRBJ reference segments. The analysis was restricted to V-J combinations with a frequency above 0.0001, which together covered 98% to 99.2% of the repertoires. The TCS score was defined as the ratio of F50 (clonal expansion) to E x V (chaos), calculated using BLOSUM62-based TCRdist between CDR3 peptides within each V-J. Welch's t-statistics and random forest reduced roughly 500 V-J features to roughly 13, which were used in a naive Bayes classifier (R e1071). In TCRdb, the public reads were trimmed at Q25 with fastp and aligned with MiXCR, with productive beta chains retained. Rows are combined by CDR3 protein, so each entry shows the most common genes and DNA. It is TCRdb's table, rather than the study itself, that gives the V and J calls and clone size. The sample table contains more than 150,000 distinct CDR3 sequences; only one count was recorded for over 15% of them. The top ten constitute about 29% of the sample.

A word on this clonotype: What antigen it recognizes has not been identified. No base-level quality is on record; no much larger clone is a single base apart.

Stable Graves' hyperthyroidism was defined as no progression to ophthalmopathy during 18 months of follow-up. Hyperthyroidism patients were newly diagnosed, with disease duration under 2 months, and aged 18 to 65 years. Any patient with an uncontrolled infection, another autoimmune disease, pregnancy or lactation was excluded. Clinical symptoms, serum thyroxine and TRAb, thyroid ultrasound, and orbital computed tomography formed the basis for the diagnoses. PBMCs were isolated from 7.5 to 10 ml of fresh peripheral blood by Ficoll-Paque density gradient centrifugation. Total RNA was extracted using Trizol reagent, and RNA quality was assessed on an Agilent 2100 Bioanalyzer. CDR1 SGHAT and CDR2 FQNNGV were looked up in the germline V gene. Clipping removes 4 bases from V and 9 bases from J, with 10 as the unmatched junction base count. From the cysteine through the phenylalanine, the CDR3 covers 15 amino acids. The DNA shown is the 45-base CDR3, in frame from base 1.

Study-wide conclusions, independent of this receptor: Most expanded thyroid clonotypes (frequency above 0.001) were also detected in blood, a finding suggesting that blood repertoires may reflect thyroid immune responses. Ophthalmopathy was separated from stable hyperthyroidism by a 13 V-J signature model, with around 88% sensitivity and about 81% specificity obtained in cross-validation and 80%/75% obtained in testing. In validation, the model predicted progression to ophthalmopathy a median of about 5.9 months before onset, with around 70% sensitivity and more than 72% specificity. No statistical method was used to fix the sample size in advance, and group allocation was not hidden from the investigators.

Sequencing was performed on blood. The sequence was collected from a woman between 50 and 59 years old with Graves' hyperthyroidism. In this chain, TRBV11-2 is recombined with TRBJ2-1, with TRBD2 identical over 9 junction bases. The DNA sequence reads TGTGCCAGCAGCTCCCTAGCGGGATTCGGGGGTGAGCAGTTCTTC. Its amino acids are CASSSLAGFGGEQFF.